This record looks at one T cell receptor (beta chain) sequence and its context. Its antigen is not identified. A library of TCRbeta sequences, prepared with unique molecular identifiers, was generated. TCRdb itself ran the PCR reads through MiXCR, one entry per CDR3 protein. The repertoire holds hundreds of thousands of distinct CDR3 sequences, more than 20% seen once, with about 4.8% in the top ten. The data stem from a study of T-cell reconstitution after alpha-beta-depleted transplantation in children. Germline CDR1 SGHAT, CDR2 FQNNGV. V was trimmed by 1 base and J by 0 bases, leaving 18 bases between them. This CDR3 comprises 18 residues. General study points: At around two months after transplant, the alpha-beta T cells were reportedly derived from several hundred expanded clones that came from non-depleted graft cells. A year post-transplant, T-cell counts and diversity derived mostly from newly produced T cells.

The V call is TRBV11-2, the J call TRBJ1-1; TRBD1 might be the D (6 bases). The receptor was isolated from a female patient aged 2-10 years who had a stem cell transplant for congenital amegakaryocytic thrombocytopenia, so the T cells may come from the graft donor. Specimen: PBMCs, mostly from graft donor cells, collected 360 days after TCRalphabeta/CD19-depleted stem cell transplant. The CDR3 loop reads CASSLVLGAGEVNTEAFF. The CDR3 DNA sequence: TGTGCCAGCAGCTTAGTCCTTGGGGCAGGGGAAGTGAACACTGAAGCTTTCTTT.